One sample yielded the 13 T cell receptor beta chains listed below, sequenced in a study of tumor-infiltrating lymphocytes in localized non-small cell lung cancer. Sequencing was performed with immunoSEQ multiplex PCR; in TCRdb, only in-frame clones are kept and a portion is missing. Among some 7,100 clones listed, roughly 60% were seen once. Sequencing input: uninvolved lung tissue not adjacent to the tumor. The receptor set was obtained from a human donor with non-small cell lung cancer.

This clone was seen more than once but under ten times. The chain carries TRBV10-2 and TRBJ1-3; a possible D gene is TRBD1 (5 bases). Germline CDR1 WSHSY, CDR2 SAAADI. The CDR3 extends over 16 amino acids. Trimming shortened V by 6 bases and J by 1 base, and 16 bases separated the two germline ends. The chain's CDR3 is CASSPGPEGSGNTIYF. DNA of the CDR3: TGCGCCAGCAGCCCGGGACCCGAAGGATCTGGAAACACCATATATTTT.

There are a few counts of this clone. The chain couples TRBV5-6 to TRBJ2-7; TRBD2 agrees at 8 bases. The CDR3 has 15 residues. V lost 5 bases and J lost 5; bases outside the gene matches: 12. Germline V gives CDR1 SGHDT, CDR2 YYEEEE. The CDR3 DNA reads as TGTGCCAGCAGGGGGCCGGGACTAGGAGTAGACGAGCAGTACTTC. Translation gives CASRGPGLGVDEQYF.

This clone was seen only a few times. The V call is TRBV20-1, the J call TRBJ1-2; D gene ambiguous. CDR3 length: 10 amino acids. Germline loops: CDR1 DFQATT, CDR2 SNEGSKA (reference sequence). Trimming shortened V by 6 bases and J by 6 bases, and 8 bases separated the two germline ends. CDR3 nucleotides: TGCAGTGCCCCGATTGATGGCTACACCTTC. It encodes CSAPIDGYTF.

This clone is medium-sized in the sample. The CDR3 spells CASSGAYTEAFF. As DNA, the CDR3 is TGCGCCAGCAGCGGGGCCTACACTGAAGCTTTCTTT. The chain recombines TRBV4-1 with TRBJ1-1; a weak D match, TRBD1 (5 bases). The CDR3 runs 12 residues. Trimming took off 5 bases at V and 3 bases at J, with 7 bases between the two ends. From germline, CDR1 is MGHRA and CDR2 YSYEKL.

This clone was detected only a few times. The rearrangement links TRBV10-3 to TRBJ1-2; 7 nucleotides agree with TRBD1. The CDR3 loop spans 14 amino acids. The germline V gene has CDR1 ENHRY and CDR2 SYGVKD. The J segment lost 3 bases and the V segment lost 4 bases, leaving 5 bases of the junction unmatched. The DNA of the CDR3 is TGTGCCATCAGTGGAGGGGACAGCGACTATGGCTACACCTTC. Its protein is CAISGGDSDYGYTF.

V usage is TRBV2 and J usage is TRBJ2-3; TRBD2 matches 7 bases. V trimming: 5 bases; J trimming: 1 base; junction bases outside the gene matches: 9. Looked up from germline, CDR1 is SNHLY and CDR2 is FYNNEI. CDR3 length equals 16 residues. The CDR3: CASSLSGLAGTDTQYF. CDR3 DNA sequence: TGTGCCAGCAGTCTGAGCGGTCTAGCGGGCACAGATACGCAGTATTTT.

CDR3 coding DNA: TGTGCCAGCAGCCTCCAGGAAACAAGGGAGAACACTGAAGCTTTCTTT. This codes for CASSLQETRENTEAFF. This rearrangement joins TRBV5-6 to TRBJ1-1; D unresolved. Germline V gene sequence: CDR1 SGHDT, CDR2 YYEEEE. The CDR3 runs 16 residues. Trimming took off 4 bases at V and 1 base at J, with 17 bases between the two ends.

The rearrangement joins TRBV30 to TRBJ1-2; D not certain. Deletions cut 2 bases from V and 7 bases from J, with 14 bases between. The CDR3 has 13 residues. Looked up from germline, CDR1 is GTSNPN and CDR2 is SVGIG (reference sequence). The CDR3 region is CAWSPQEAAGYTF. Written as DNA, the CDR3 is TGTGCCTGGAGTCCCCAGGAGGCGGCTGGCTACACCTTC.

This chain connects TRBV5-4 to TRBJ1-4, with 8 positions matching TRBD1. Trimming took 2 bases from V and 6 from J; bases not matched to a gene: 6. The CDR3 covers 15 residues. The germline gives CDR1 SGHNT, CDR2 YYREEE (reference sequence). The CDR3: CASSFRTGNYEKLFF. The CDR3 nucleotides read TGTGCCAGCAGCTTCCGGACAGGGAATTATGAAAAACTGTTTTTT.

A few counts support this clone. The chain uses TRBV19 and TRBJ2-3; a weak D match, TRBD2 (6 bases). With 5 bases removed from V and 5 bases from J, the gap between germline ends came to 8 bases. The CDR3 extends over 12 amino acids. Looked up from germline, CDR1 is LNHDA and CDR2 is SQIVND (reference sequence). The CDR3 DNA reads TGTGCCAGTAGTGAGGGAGGAGATACGCAGTATTTT. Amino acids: CASSEGGDTQYF.

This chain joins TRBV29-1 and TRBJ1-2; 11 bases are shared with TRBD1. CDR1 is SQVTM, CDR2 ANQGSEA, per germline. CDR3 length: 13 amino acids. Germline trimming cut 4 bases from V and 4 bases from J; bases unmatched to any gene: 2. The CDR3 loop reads CSVGTGGPYGYTF. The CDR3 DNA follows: TGCAGCGTTGGGACAGGGGGCCCCTATGGCTACACCTTC.

In nucleotides, the CDR3 is TGCGCCAGCAGCTTGGGGGGACAGGGGAAGACTGAAGCTTTCTTT. Residues: CASSLGGQGKTEAFF. The chain uses TRBV5-1 and TRBJ1-1; 10 bases align to TRBD1. CDR1 and CDR2 (germline): SGHRS, YFSETQ. J was trimmed by 5 bases and V by 0 bases; bases with no gene match: 4. The length of the CDR3 is 15 residues.

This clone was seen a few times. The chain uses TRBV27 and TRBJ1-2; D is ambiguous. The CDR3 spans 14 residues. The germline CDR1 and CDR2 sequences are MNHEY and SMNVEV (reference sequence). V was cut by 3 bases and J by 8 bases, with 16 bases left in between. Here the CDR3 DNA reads TGTGCCAGCAGTTTCACTACTTCGGGGAACGGCTACACCTTC. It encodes CASSFTTSGNGYTF.